This T cell receptor (beta chain) was captured by sequencing in a study of T cells in localized non-small cell lung cancer. Generated by immunoSEQ multiplex PCR, the TCRdb table keeps only in-frame clones and is missing some. The data show around 3,600 clones, with approximately 25% seen just once and 15% to 20% held by the top ten. Study-level points and caveats: Peak T cell clonality was found in uninvolved adjacent lung, exceeding tumor. A denser population of T cells in blood accompanied longer overall survival. The study detected a median around 57 of the top 100 tumor clones in adjacent lung.

For this clone: Its target is not known.

The TCR originated in a man aged 40 to 70 with stage II squamous cell lung carcinoma. Sample: lung tumor tissue, taken before any cancer treatment.

CDR3 nucleotide sequence: TGTGCCAGCAGCGCTCAGGAGAGCACTGAAGCTTTCTTT. It encodes CASSAQESTEAFF. The chain uses TRBV9 and TRBJ1-1, with D unclear. The germline V gene has CDR1 SGDLS and CDR2 YYNGEE. The V gene lost 3 bases and the J gene lost 4 bases, with 10 bases spanning the gap. This CDR3 is built from 13 residues.